This TCR beta chain comes out of a study of blood T cell repertoires in COVID-19. Assay used: immunoSEQ multiplex PCR; TCRdb lists only in-frame clones, some missing. The sample records roughly 100,000 clones, 85% to 95% being singletons. V lost 3 bases, J lost 4 bases, and 4 bases stayed unmatched. There are 14 residues in the CDR3. The V gene's germline CDR1 is MNHNS and CDR2 SASEGT. Sequenced: peripheral blood. The rearrangement links TRBV6-1 to TRBJ1-2, with 8 bases identical to TRBD1. The source of this sequence is a woman aged 45-65 years in a cohort sampled during active COVID-19. This CDR3 reads CASSDTTGGYGYTF. The CDR3 DNA is TGTGCCAGCAGTGATACAACAGGGGGCTATGGCTACACCTTC.